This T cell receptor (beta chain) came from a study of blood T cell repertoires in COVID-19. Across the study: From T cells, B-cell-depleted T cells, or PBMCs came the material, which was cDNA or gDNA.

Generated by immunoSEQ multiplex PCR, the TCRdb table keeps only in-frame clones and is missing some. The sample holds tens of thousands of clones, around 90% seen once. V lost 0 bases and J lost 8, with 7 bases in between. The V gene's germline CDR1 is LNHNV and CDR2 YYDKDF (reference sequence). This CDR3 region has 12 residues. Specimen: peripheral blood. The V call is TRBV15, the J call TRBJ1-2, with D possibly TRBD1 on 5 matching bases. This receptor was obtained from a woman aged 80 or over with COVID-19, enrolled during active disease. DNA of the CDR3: TGTGCCACCAGCAGAGATGGGGGGGGCTACACCTTC. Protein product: CATSRDGGGYTF.